The text below deals with one TCR beta chain. This clonotype is judged large (0.1 to 1%). No antigen is known for it. No base-level quality is on record; no much larger clone is a single base apart. This sample is drawn from a study of CD8+CD57+ T cells in acquired aplastic anemia listed by TCRdb under 2018. Some background on the complete study: Extracted DNA from sorted CD4+ and CD8+ cells averaged 3.2 ug, ranging from roughly 0.2 to 30 ug. CD8+CD57+ expansion was defined as a frequency above the mean frequency observed in healthy subjects.

The junction shows trimming of 5 bases on V and 4 bases on J, plus 17 bases between the germline ends. The germline V gene (reference sequence) gives CDR1 as DFQATT and CDR2 as SNEGSKA. Measured from the cysteine to the phenylalanine, the CDR3 is 14 residues long. Only the CDR3 DNA stays, 42 bases, in frame from base 1. Profiling of TCR beta VDJ combinations and CDR3 sequences used genomic DNA as the template. An Illumina HiSeq 2000 was the platform used for TCR repertoire sequencing. The authors processed their data as follows. Repertoire assessment relied on Simpson's diversity index, CDR3 size and DJ length profiles, and TRBV/TRBJ rearrangement plots. The immunodominant clone was defined as the most abundant DNA sequence in deep sequencing data. CDR3 amino acid sequences were screened for sharing across subjects and were compared with published repertoires and the VDJdb database. The public reads were reprocessed in TCRdb via fastp at Q25 and MiXCR, keeping in-frame beta chains. Here each entry gathers all rows of one CDR3 protein and keeps the most common genes and DNA. V and J calls and clone size were set by TCRdb, not the authors. The sample table contains 150,000 to 180,000 distinct CDR3 sequences; only one count was recorded for roughly 49% of them. 10% to 15% of the sample comes from the top ten.

The patients picked for sequencing were ones in whom flow cytometry had shown an expansion of CD8+CD57+ cells. Every patient had a diagnosis of severe acquired aplastic anemia based on International Study of Aplastic Anemia and Agranulocytosis and Camitta criteria. Patients had received no therapy at the time of blood sampling. In this study, sorted CD4+ and CD8+ T cells from the blood of healthy subjects and of severe aplastic anemia patients had their TCR repertoires deep-sequenced. In the USA, patient enrollment took place under clinicaltrials.gov protocols 00001620, 01623167, 00001397, 00071045, 00081523 and 00961064. Ficoll-Paque density gradient centrifugation was used to isolate peripheral blood mononuclear cells. Before DNA was extracted, CD4+ and CD8+ T cells were sorted using either FACS or magnetic beads. General findings and caveats noted by the study authors: No significant difference in CD8+ Simpson's diversity was found between patients and healthy controls (P=0.060). About 29 CD8+ CDR3 sequences were found to be shared between patients and controls, but these sequences appeared to be highly expressed in patients and within the immunodominant clones of the patients.

The V and J genes are TRBV20-1 and TRBJ1-1, with an unclear D gene assignment. The sample taken for sequencing was sorted CD4+, CD8+, or CD8+CD57+ T cells (not recorded which) from PBMCs. This clonotype originated in a human donor with aplastic anemia. The CDR3 corresponds to CSASRAGGVTEAFF. The bases are TGCAGTGCTTCGCGGGCAGGTGGGGTCACTGAAGCTTTCTTT.